This passage covers 22 T cell receptor beta chains from one sample sequenced in a study of T cells in Graves' hyperthyroidism and ophthalmopathy. Amplified TCR beta CDR3 regions derived from RNA transcripts. With the HTBI primer set, the TCR CDR3 went through a first round of RT-PCR. TCRdb analysed the multiplex PCR reads with MiXCR anew, one entry per CDR3 protein. The data show about 270,000 distinct CDR3 sequences, around 22% seen once. Material: blood. These receptors were obtained from a man in his thirties or forties with Graves' ophthalmopathy.

This clonotype appeared many times. The chain recombines TRBV11-3 with TRBJ1-2, with unresolved D. The CDR3 runs to 12 residues. Per germline, CDR1 SGHNT and CDR2 YENEEA. The V end was cut by 5 bases, the J end by 5 bases, with 9 bases between. This chain's CDR3 is CASSQGLYGYTF. For the CDR3, the DNA is TGTGCCAGCAGCCAAGGCTTATATGGCTACACCTTC. Full variable domain (missing parts from reference TRBV11-3 and TRBJ1-2): EAGVVQSPRYKIIEKKQPVAFWCNPISGHNTLYWYLQNLGQGPELLIRYENEEAVDDSQLPKDRFSAERLKGVDSTLKIQPAELGDSAVYLCASSQGLYGYTFGSGTRLTVV.

CDR3 in DNA: TGCAGCGTTGAAGAGAGCTGGGGTCGCACTGAAGCTTTCTTT. Translating it yields CSVEESWGRTEAFF. This rearrangement joins TRBV29-1 to TRBJ1-1, with D hard to call. This CDR3 spans 14 amino acids. The ends were cut back, 0 bases at V and 4 bases at J, with 12 bases in the middle. CDR1 SQVTM and CDR2 ANQGSEA come from the germline V gene.

The CDR3 bases are TGTGCCAGCAGCATCCTTCGGGGGGTTAGCACAGATACGCAGTATTTT. Translating gives CASSILRGVSTDTQYF. V gene TRBV7-9 combines with J gene TRBJ2-3; 7 nucleotides line up with TRBD2. V lost 5 bases and J lost 0; bases outside the gene matches: 8. The CDR3 has 16 amino acids. Germline V lookup: CDR1 SEHNR, CDR2 FQNEAQ (reference sequence).

This clonotype was recorded at least ten times. The chain carries TRBV3-1 and TRBJ2-1, with TRBD2 matching 8 bases. V lost 4 bases and J lost 6; bases outside the gene matches: 8. Germline CDR1 and CDR2: LGHDT and YNNKEL (reference sequence). CDR3 length equals 15 residues. The CDR3 region is CASSRGTRDPNEQFF. The CDR3 nucleotides read TGTGCCAGCAGCCGCGGGACTAGAGACCCCAATGAGCAGTTCTTC.

At least ten counts were recorded for this clonotype. The chain couples TRBV15 to TRBJ1-1; no reliable D call. Trimming shortened V by 0 bases and J by 2 bases, and 10 bases separated the two germline ends. Germline V gene data show CDR1 as LNHNV and CDR2 as YYDKDF (reference sequence). CDR3 size: 15 residues. The CDR3, as DNA: TGTGCCACCAGCAGAGAAGGGTACAGCAACACTGAAGCTTTCTTT. Translated, it gives CATSREGYSNTEAFF. The entire variable domain, with the rest obtained from reference TRBV15 and TRBJ1-1, is as follows: DAMVIQNPRYQVTQFGKPVTLSCSQTLNHNVMYWYQQKSSQAPKLLFHYYDKDFNNEADTPDNFQSRRPNTSFCFLDIRSPGLGDTAMYLCATSREGYSNTEAFFGQGTRLTVV.

CDR3 nucleotides: TGTGCCATCAGTATAGAGGGGAGAGGCTACAATGAGCAGTTCTTC. It specifies CAISIEGRGYNEQFF. The chain links TRBV10-3 to TRBJ2-1; the D gene could be TRBD1 or TRBD2 (5 bases each). The ends were cut back, 5 bases at V and 3 bases at J, with 14 bases in the middle. Germline values: CDR1 ENHRY, CDR2 SYGVKD. The CDR3 is 15 amino acids.

This chain connects TRBV9 to TRBJ2-2, with D maybe TRBD2 (6 bases). V lost 3 bases and J 3 bases, leaving 9 bases between the germline ends. This CDR3 spans 14 amino acids. The germline CDR1 and CDR2 sequences are SGDLS and YYNGEE. The CDR3 reads CASSGGEYTGELFF. The CDR3 DNA sequence: TGTGCCAGCAGCGGGGGGGAGTACACCGGGGAGCTGTTTTTT. The complete variable domain, with remaining parts taken from reference TRBV9 and TRBJ2-2, reads DSGVTQTPKHLITATGQRVTLRCSPRSGDLSVYWYQQSLDQGLQFLIQYYNGEERAKGNILERFSAQQFPDLHSELNLSSLELGDSALYFCASSGGEYTGELFFGEGSRLTVL.

This clonotype was seen a handful of times. The chain recombines TRBV12-3 or TRBV12-4 with TRBJ1-1; 7 bases map to TRBD1. V gave up 1 base and J gave up 5 bases; unmatched junction bases: 7. The CDR3 has 15 residues. Here the CDR3 reads CASSLGGRGYTEAFF. CDR3 nucleotide sequence: TGTGCCAGCAGTTTAGGCGGCAGGGGGTATACTGAAGCTTTCTTT.

Turning to this clonotype: An end of the junction differs from the germline gene, which may be a read error. V is TRBV6-1 and J is TRBJ2-5; D is ambiguous. This CDR3 spans 12 amino acids. The germline CDR1 and CDR2 sequences are MNHNS and SASEGT. This chain's CDR3 is CAISRQQETQYF. CDR3 in DNA: TGTGCCATCAGTCGCCAACAAGAGACCCAGTACTTC.

This clonotype has at least ten counts. The V and J genes are TRBV11-2 and TRBJ2-1; TRBD2 agrees at 8 bases. The V gene's germline CDR1 is SGHAT and CDR2 FQNNGV. Trimming cost V 1 base and J 3 bases; bases outside gene matches: 2. This CDR3 comprises 15 residues. The DNA for the CDR3 is TGTGCCAGCAGCTTAGGACTAGCGAGCTACAATGAGCAGTTCTTC. Protein sequence: CASSLGLASYNEQFF.

Many counts were recorded for this clonotype. The chain couples TRBV11-2 to TRBJ2-1; 7 bases are a match to TRBD1. Trimming cost V 5 bases and J 5 bases; bases outside gene matches: 12. This CDR3 comprises 16 residues. Germline loops: CDR1 SGHAT, CDR2 FQNNGV. CDR3 nucleotides: TGTGCCAGCAGCCCAACCGACAGGGTCGTCAACAATGAGCAGTTCTTC. This encodes CASSPTDRVVNNEQFF.

This clonotype occurred many times. The chain recombines TRBV5-1 with TRBJ1-2; no reliable D call. The V gene's germline CDR1 is SGHRS and CDR2 YFSETQ. This CDR3 is built from 14 residues. V was clipped by 0 bases and J by 4 bases, with 10 bases between them. The CDR3 nucleotides are TGCGCCAGCAGCTTGGTGTTATCGAGCTATGGCTACACCTTC. Its translation is CASSLVLSSYGYTF.

This clonotype was seen a handful of times. The chain joins TRBV9 to TRBJ2-5; 7 bases align to TRBD1. There are 14 residues in the CDR3. Germline assignment: CDR1 SGDLS and CDR2 YYNGEE. J lost 2 bases, V lost 3 bases, and 4 bases had no gene match. The CDR3 sequence is CASSAPGGQETQYF. In nucleotides, the CDR3 is TGTGCCAGCAGCGCTCCAGGGGGTCAAGAGACCCAGTACTTC.

The chain couples TRBV28 to TRBJ2-1, with TRBD2 matching over 8 bases. The germline V gene has CDR1 MDHEN and CDR2 SYDVKM. This CDR3 spans 17 amino acids. V lost 3 bases to trimming and J lost 4 bases; unmatched junction nucleotides: 11. The CDR3 sequence is CASSFSRAGEGYNEQFF. CDR3 coding DNA: TGTGCCAGCAGTTTTTCACGAGCGGGAGAGGGTTACAATGAGCAGTTCTTC. The complete variable domain, with remaining parts taken from reference TRBV28 and TRBJ2-1, reads DVKVTQSSRYLVKRTGEKVFLECVQDMDHENMFWYRQDPGLGLRLIYFSYDVKMKEKGDIPEGYSVSREKKERFSLILESASTNQTSMYLCASSFSRAGEGYNEQFFGPGTRLTVL.

This rearrangement joins TRBV30 to TRBJ2-5; D may be TRBD1 (7 bases). The ends were cut back, 1 base at V and 3 bases at J, with 18 bases in the middle. The germline CDR1 and CDR2 sequences are GTSNPN and SVGIG (reference sequence). The CDR3 covers 16 residues. CDR3 in DNA: TGTGCCTGGAGTGGGGGGGACAGAAACCTAAAAGAGACCCAGTACTTC. Residues: CAWSGGDRNLKETQYF.

In its sample, this clonotype was seen many times. The chain links TRBV28 to TRBJ1-1; D gene ambiguous. Germline-derived CDR1 and CDR2 are MDHEN and SYDVKM. The CDR3 has 18 residues. Trimming removed 2 bases from V and 0 bases from J, with 19 bases in between. For the CDR3, the DNA is TGTGCCAGCAGTTTAACCGAACTCAAGATGGGCCTGAACACTGAAGCTTTCTTT. Amino acid sequence: CASSLTELKMGLNTEAFF.

Notes on this clonotype: It may be a read error: a sequence one base away is much more abundant. This chain links TRBV28 with TRBJ1-2; D not resolved. The germline V and J ends were trimmed by 5 bases and 4 bases, with 17 bases remaining between them. This CDR3 spans 15 amino acids. The V gene's germline CDR1 is MDHEN and CDR2 SYDVKM. In DNA form, the CDR3 reads TGTGCCAGCAGTACTACATCAGCGAGGAGCTATGGCTACACCTTC. This sequence encodes CASSTTSARSYGYTF.

In this sample, this clonotype turned up many times. The rearrangement links TRBV20-1 to TRBJ1-3, with D perhaps TRBD1 (5 bases). Looked up from germline, CDR1 is DFQATT and CDR2 is SNEGSKA (reference sequence). This CDR3 contains 12 residues. The V end lost 3 bases, the J end lost 7 bases, and 10 bases lay between the germline ends. The CDR3 reads CSARRGPNTIYF. The CDR3 DNA sequence: TGCAGTGCTAGGAGGGGACCGAACACCATATATTTT.

This sequence joins TRBV6-2 or TRBV6-3 and TRBJ2-2; TRBD1 agrees at 9 bases. V shed 4 bases, J shed 7 bases, and the junction held 4 bases outside the gene matches. Looked up from germline, CDR1 is MNHEY and CDR2 is SVGEGT. CDR3 length: 14 residues. The CDR3, as DNA: TGTGCCAGCAGTTCCACAGGGGGCAACGGGGAGCTGTTTTTT. Protein sequence: CASSSTGGNGELFF.

This clonotype was detected ten times or more. This chain connects TRBV7-9 to TRBJ1-1; D remains ambiguous. The CDR3 extends over 12 amino acids. The germline V and J ends were trimmed by 5 bases and 0 bases, with 4 bases remaining between them. Germline loops: CDR1 SEHNR, CDR2 FQNEAQ (reference sequence). The CDR3 loop is CASSRVNTEAFF. The DNA of the CDR3 is TGTGCCAGCAGCCGCGTGAACACTGAAGCTTTCTTT.

There are many counts of this clonotype. This rearrangement joins TRBV5-6 to TRBJ2-1; D is undetermined. There are 11 residues in the CDR3. V was cut by 3 bases and J by 2 bases, with 0 bases left in between. Germline loops: CDR1 SGHDT, CDR2 YYEEEE. This CDR3 is CASSSYNEQFF. In DNA form, the CDR3 reads TGTGCCAGCAGCTCCTACAATGAGCAGTTCTTC.

This clonotype was counted only a few times. The CDR3 nucleotides are TGTGCCACCAGCAGAGGTGGACAGAGCTATGGCTACACCTTC. This gives the protein CATSRGGQSYGYTF. This rearrangement joins TRBV15 to TRBJ1-2, with D possibly being TRBD1 (6 bases). This CDR3 spans 14 amino acids. V was pared by 1 base and J by 4 bases, with 10 bases between. Germline-derived CDR1 and CDR2 are LNHNV and YYDKDF (reference sequence).